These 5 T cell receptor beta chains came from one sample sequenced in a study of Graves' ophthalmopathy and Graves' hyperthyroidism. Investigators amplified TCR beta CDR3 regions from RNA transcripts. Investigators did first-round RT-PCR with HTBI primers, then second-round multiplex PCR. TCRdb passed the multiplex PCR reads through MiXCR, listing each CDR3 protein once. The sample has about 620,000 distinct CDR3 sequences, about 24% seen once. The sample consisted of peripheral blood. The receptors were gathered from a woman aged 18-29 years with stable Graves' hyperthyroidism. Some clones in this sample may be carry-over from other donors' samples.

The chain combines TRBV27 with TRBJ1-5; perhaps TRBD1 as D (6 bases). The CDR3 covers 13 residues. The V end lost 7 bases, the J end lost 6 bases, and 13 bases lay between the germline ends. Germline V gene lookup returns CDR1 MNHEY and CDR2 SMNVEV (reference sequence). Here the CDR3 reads CASIGGRGQPQHF. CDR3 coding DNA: TGTGCCAGCATAGGGGGACGCGGTCAGCCCCAGCATTTT.

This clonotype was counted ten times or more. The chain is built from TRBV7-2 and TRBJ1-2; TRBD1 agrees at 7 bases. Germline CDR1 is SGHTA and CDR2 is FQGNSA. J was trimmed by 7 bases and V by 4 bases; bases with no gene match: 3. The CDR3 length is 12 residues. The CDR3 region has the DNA TGTGCCAGCAGCTCCTACAGGGGTGGCTACACCTTC. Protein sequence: CASSSYRGGYTF.

The CDR3 region has the DNA TGTGCCAGCAGCCCGGGGAGAGGGGGACCTAACTATGGCTACACCTTC. This codes for CASSPGRGGPNYGYTF. This chain uses TRBV9 with TRBJ1-2; maybe TRBD1 (6 bases). This CDR3 contains 16 residues. The V end lost 4 bases, the J end lost 0 bases, and 16 bases lay between the germline ends. Germline V gene lookup returns CDR1 SGDLS and CDR2 YYNGEE.

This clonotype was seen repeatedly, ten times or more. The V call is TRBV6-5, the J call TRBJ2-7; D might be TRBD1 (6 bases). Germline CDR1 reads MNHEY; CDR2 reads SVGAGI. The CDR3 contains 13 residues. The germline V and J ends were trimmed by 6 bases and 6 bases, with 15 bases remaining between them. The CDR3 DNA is TGTGCCAGCAGAATATCAGGGGTGGGCGAGCAGTACTTC. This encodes CASRISGVGEQYF.

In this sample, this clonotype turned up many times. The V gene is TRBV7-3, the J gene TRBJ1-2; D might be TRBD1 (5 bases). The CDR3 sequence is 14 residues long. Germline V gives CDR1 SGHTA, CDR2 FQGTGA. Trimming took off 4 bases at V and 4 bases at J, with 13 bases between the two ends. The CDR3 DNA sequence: TGTGCCAGCAGCTCGTATACGGGGCCCTATGGCTACACCTTC. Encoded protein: CASSSYTGPYGYTF.